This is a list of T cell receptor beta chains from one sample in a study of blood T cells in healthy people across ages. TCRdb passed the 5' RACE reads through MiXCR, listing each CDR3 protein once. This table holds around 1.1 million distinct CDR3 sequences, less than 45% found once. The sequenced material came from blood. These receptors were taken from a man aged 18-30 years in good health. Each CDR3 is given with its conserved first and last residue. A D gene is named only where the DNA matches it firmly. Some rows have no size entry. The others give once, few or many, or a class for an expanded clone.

CDR3nt: TGTGCAAGTGGTTTGCCAACTAGAACCGGGGAGCTGTTTTTT; CDR3aa: CASGLPTRTGELFF; v_gene: TRBV12-5; d_gene: -; abundance: few; j_gene: TRBJ2-2
CDR3nt: TGTGCCACCAGTGATTTGCGTCCAAGCGGGGGGATAGATACGCAGTATTTT; CDR3aa: CATSDLRPSGGIDTQYF; v_gene: TRBV24-1; d_gene: TRBD2; abundance: few; j_gene: TRBJ2-3
CDR3nt: TGTGCCAGCACTGAACATTCGGGGCGAGGGCAGCCCCAGCATTTT; CDR3aa: CASTEHSGRGQPQHF; v_gene: TRBV6-1; d_gene: -; abundance: -; j_gene: TRBJ1-5
CDR3nt: TGTGCCGCTGGGACAGTGAACGGGGATACGCAGTATTTT; CDR3aa: CAAGTVNGDTQYF; v_gene: TRBV6-5; d_gene: TRBD1; abundance: -; j_gene: TRBJ2-3
CDR3nt: TGTGCCAGCAGTTCGACTAGCAGCCCCTACAATGAGCAGTTCTTC; CDR3aa: CASSSTSSPYNEQFF; v_gene: TRBV6-2/TRBV6-3; d_gene: TRBD2; abundance: -; j_gene: TRBJ2-1
CDR3nt: TGCAGTGCTAGAGATCCCTGGATTACTGAAGCTTTCTTT; CDR3aa: CSARDPWITEAFF; v_gene: TRBV20-1; d_gene: -; abundance: many; j_gene: TRBJ1-1
CDR3nt: TGTGCCAGCTCACCGAGGGACAGGGTGGTATATGGCTACACCTTC; CDR3aa: CASSPRDRVVYGYTF; v_gene: TRBV18; d_gene: TRBD1; abundance: -; j_gene: TRBJ1-2
CDR3nt: TGTGCCAGCGGTAAGGAAGCAGAGAACCCCTATGGCTACACCTTC; CDR3aa: CASGKEAENPYGYTF; v_gene: TRBV2; d_gene: -; abundance: -; j_gene: TRBJ1-2
CDR3nt: TGTGCCAGCAGGGATGACAGGGGCCGTACCTACGAGCAGTACTTC; CDR3aa: CASRDDRGRTYEQYF; v_gene: TRBV2; d_gene: TRBD1; abundance: -; j_gene: TRBJ2-7
CDR3nt: TGTGCCAGCATCCCCGCACACAGGGGGACAAACAATGAGCAGTACTTC; CDR3aa: CASIPAHRGTNNEQYF; v_gene: TRBV7-9; d_gene: TRBD1; abundance: -; j_gene: TRBJ2-5
CDR3nt: TGCAGTGCCGAAGGGACTCCCGGTAAAAACTATGGCTACACCTTC; CDR3aa: CSAEGTPGKNYGYTF; v_gene: TRBV20-1; d_gene: -; abundance: -; j_gene: TRBJ1-2
CDR3nt: TGTGCCAGCAGCTTCACGGGTCCTCGTTACAATGAGCAGTTCTTC; CDR3aa: CASSFTGPRYNEQFF; v_gene: TRBV7-2; d_gene: -; abundance: few; j_gene: TRBJ2-1
CDR3nt: TGTGCCAGCAGTTTATCCGTCGGGGGGTTAGATACGCAGTATTTT; CDR3aa: CASSLSVGGLDTQYF; v_gene: TRBV27; d_gene: TRBD2; abundance: -; j_gene: TRBJ2-3
CDR3nt: TGTGCCAGCAGCGAAAGGGGGGGGCATCAGCCCCAGCATTTT; CDR3aa: CASSERGGHQPQHF; v_gene: TRBV7-2; d_gene: -; abundance: -; j_gene: TRBJ1-5
CDR3nt: TGTGCCACCAGTGATTCCTCCCCCGGGGGGCAGTACTTC; CDR3aa: CATSDSSPGGQYF; v_gene: TRBV24-1; d_gene: TRBD2; abundance: -; j_gene: TRBJ2-5
CDR3nt: TGTGCCAGCAGAAAGCGGAAAGGGGTCATGGATGAGCAGTTCTTC; CDR3aa: CASRKRKGVMDEQFF; v_gene: TRBV7-2; d_gene: -; abundance: few; j_gene: TRBJ2-1
CDR3nt: TGTGCCAGCAGTTTCATAGGGAAGGGGTACTATGGCTACACCTTC; CDR3aa: CASSFIGKGYYGYTF; v_gene: TRBV27; d_gene: -; abundance: -; j_gene: TRBJ1-2
CDR3nt: TGCGCCAGCAGCCAAGGGTCTAGTTTGCTTCGCACAGATACGCAGTATTTT; CDR3aa: CASSQGSSLLRTDTQYF; v_gene: TRBV4-3; d_gene: -; abundance: few; j_gene: TRBJ2-3
CDR3nt: TGTGCCATCAGTCGACCCCGTCGGGGAAACCCAGATACGCAGTATTTT; CDR3aa: CAISRPRRGNPDTQYF; v_gene: TRBV6-2/TRBV6-3; d_gene: -; abundance: -; j_gene: TRBJ2-3